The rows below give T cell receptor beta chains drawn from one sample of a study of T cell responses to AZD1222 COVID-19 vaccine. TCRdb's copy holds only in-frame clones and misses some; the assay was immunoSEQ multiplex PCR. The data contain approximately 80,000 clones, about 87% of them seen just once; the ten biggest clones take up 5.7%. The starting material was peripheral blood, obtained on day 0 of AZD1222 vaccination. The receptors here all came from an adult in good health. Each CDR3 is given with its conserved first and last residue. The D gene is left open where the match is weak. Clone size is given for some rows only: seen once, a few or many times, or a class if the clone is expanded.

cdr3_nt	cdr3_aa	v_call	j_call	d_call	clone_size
TGTGCCAGCCGACAAAGAAAAACCCCGGGACAGGGATACAATGAGCAGTTCTTC	CASRQRKTPGQGYNEQFF	TRBV5-8	TRBJ2-1	TRBD1	-
TGTGCCAGCAGTCCCATACAGGGGGCCGATGGCTACACCTTC	CASSPIQGADGYTF	TRBV28	TRBJ1-2	TRBD1	-
TGTGCCAGCAGCTTGGGGAGACAGGGCAATCGGGCCTATAATTCACCCCTCCACTTT	CASSLGRQGNRAYNSPLHF	TRBV5-5	TRBJ1-6	TRBD1	-
TGTGCCAGCAGTTTAAACCACAATGAGCAGTTCTTC	CASSLNHNEQFF	TRBV28	TRBJ2-1	-	-
TGTGCCAGCAGTGAATTCGGGACAGGGCTCTTTTTT	CASSEFGTGLFF	TRBV25-1	TRBJ1-4	TRBD1	-
TGTGCCAGCAGCTTAGTCCCGGGGATGAACACTGAAGCTTTCTTT	CASSLVPGMNTEAFF	TRBV7-6	TRBJ1-1	-	-
TGTGCCAGCAGTTTAGGGGCTGGAGAGACCCAGTACTTC	CASSLGAGETQYF	TRBV27	TRBJ2-5	-	-
TGCGCCAGCAGGGCCGGACAGGGCTACGAGCAGTACTTC	CASRAGQGYEQYF	TRBV10-2	TRBJ2-7	TRBD1	few
TGTGCCACCAGCGATCATAGTGGCTACACCTTC	CATSDHSGYTF	TRBV15	TRBJ1-2	-	-
TGTGCCAGCAGTTACGGTGGCTCTGGAAACACCATATATTTT	CASSYGGSGNTIYF	TRBV6-5	TRBJ1-3	-	once
TGTGCCAGCAGCTTAGAAACCGGGACAGGGTATCGTGAGCAGTTCTTC	CASSLETGTGYREQFF	TRBV11-2	TRBJ2-1	TRBD1	-
TGTGCCAGCAGACGAGTGGGACAGTTCGGGCTTATCACTGAAGCTTTCTTT	CASRRVGQFGLITEAFF	TRBV6-6	TRBJ1-1	TRBD1	-
TGTGCCAGCAGTTACGGGACAGGGACGGAGACCCAGTACTTC	CASSYGTGTETQYF	TRBV6-5	TRBJ2-5	TRBD1	-
TGTGCCAGCAAAAGGGACAGGCTAGGCCCCACCGGGGCGGATTCACCCCTCCACTTT	CASKRDRLGPTGADSPLHF	TRBV3-1/TRBV3-2	TRBJ1-6	TRBD1	-
TGTGCCAGCAGCCAAGATCCGGGGGTTGGCACTGAAGCTTTCTTT	CASSQDPGVGTEAFF	TRBV3-1/TRBV3-2	TRBJ1-1	-	-
TGTGCCAGCAGCGGGAAGAGGGACTCTAACTATGGCTACACCTTC	CASSGKRDSNYGYTF	TRBV5-4	TRBJ1-2	-	once
TGCGCCAGCAGCAAGGTTCTTCGGCGAGGCAATGAGCAGTTCTTC	CASSKVLRRGNEQFF	TRBV5-1	TRBJ2-1	-	-